Sequencing of this T cell receptor beta chain was carried out in a study of blood T cell repertoires in COVID-19. Germline CDR1 reads SGHTA; CDR2 reads FQGNSA. This CDR3 is built from 14 residues. The V gene end was trimmed by 6 bases and the J gene end by 7 bases; junction bases not matched to a gene: 6. The repertoire was sequenced with immunoSEQ multiplex PCR; TCRdb's copy has only in-frame clones and lacks some. The sample holds 40,000 to 55,000 clones, around 90% seen once. This clone was counted a single time. The chain carries TRBV7-2 and TRBJ1-6; 7 bases align to TRBD1. Sequenced sample: peripheral blood. The clonotype was recovered from a man aged 65-85 years with active COVID-19. The CDR3 DNA follows: TGTGCCAGCAGGCCCGGGACAGTAAATTCACCCCTCCACTTT. This encodes CASRPGTVNSPLHF. Complete variable domain (other parts from reference TRBV7-2 and TRBJ1-6): GAGVSQSPSNKVTEKGKDVELRCDPISGHTALYWYRQSLGQGLEFLIYFQGNSAPDKSGLPSDRFSAERTGGSVSTLTIQRTQQEDSAVYLCASRPGTVNSPLHFGNGTRLTVT.